One sample yielded the 27 T cell receptor beta chains listed below, sequenced in a study of CD8+ T cells in alopecia areata. It was cDNA, reverse transcribed from extracted RNA, that served as the sequencing template. Measured with immunoSEQ multiplex PCR; TCRdb has only the in-frame clones, and not every one. Recorded here are approximately 300,000 clones, none singletons. CD4, CD8alpha, NKG2D, NKG2ACE and other markers guided sorting of pooled cutaneous lymph node cells. The sequencing input was CD4+ T cells sorted from a lymph node. Receptors originate from a C3H/HeJ mouse with alopecia areata. The strain's MHC type: H2-k.

Turning to this clone: Germline and genes here are mouse. Read data end 4 residues before the CDR3 end; the end is taken from the germline J gene. This chain connects TRBV1 to TRBJ2-1; the match to TRBD1 covers 7 bases. V gave up 4 bases and J gave up 3 bases; unmatched junction bases: 3. The CDR3 totals 14 residues. Germline CDR1 reads NSQYPW; CDR2 reads LRSPGD (reference sequence). CDR3 residues: CTCSGGQFYAEQFF. The CDR3 DNA, read in part, is TGCACCTGCAGTGGGGGACAGTTCTATGCT.

This clone occurred a few times. Genes and germline are mouse. The sequenced fragment ends 4 residues before the CDR3 boundary, so the rest is inferred from the germline J gene. The identical CDR3 is also encoded by other nucleotide sequences in the sample. This sequence joins TRBV5 and TRBJ2-5; TRBD1 matches 9 bases. The CDR3 contains 15 residues. CDR1 LGHNA and CDR2 YNLKQL come from the germline V gene (reference sequence). CDR3 DNA (partial): TGTGCCAGCAGCCAAGAAGGGGACAGGGAAGAC. Amino acids: CASSQEGDRED. The whole CDR3 protein is CASSQEGDREDTQYF.

Remarks on this clone: Gene labels here are mouse ones. The read ends 4 residues before the CDR3 terminus; that terminus is restored from the germline J gene. The sample carries other DNA sequences with the same CDR3. This sequence joins TRBV19 and TRBJ2-7; perhaps TRBD1 as D (6 bases). Germline V gives CDR1 FNHDT, CDR2 SITEND (reference sequence). The CDR3 extends over 12 amino acids. The CDR3 is CASSRTDYEQYF. The DNA read from the CDR3 is TGTGCCAGCAGTAGGACAGATTAT.

This clone has ten or more counts. The gene symbols are mouse symbols. The read ends 4 residues early relative to the CDR3; the germline J gene fills the gap. The sample holds other DNA sequences that translate to the same CDR3. This chain links TRBV17 with TRBJ2-2, with 9 bases lining up with TRBD1. The CDR3 length is 15 residues. Germline CDR1 and CDR2: MNHDT and YYDKIL. V trimming: 5 bases; J trimming: 2 bases; junction bases outside the gene matches: 3. The CDR3 bases that were read are TGTGCTAGCAGTTCCGGGACAGGGAACACCGGG. Its protein is CASSSGTGNTG. The full CDR3 sequence reads CASSSGTGNTGQLYF.

With respect to this clone: Any gene name here is a mouse gene name. The CDR3 is cut off 4 residues early in the read; its end comes from the germline J gene. The V gene is TRBV19, the J gene TRBJ1-2, with TRBD1 matching 10 bases. The J segment lost 0 bases and the V segment lost 4 bases, leaving 3 bases of the junction unmatched. Germline V CDR1 and CDR2: FNHDT, SITEND (reference sequence). The CDR3 has 15 amino acids. The chain's CDR3 is CASSSGTGANSDYTF. The sequenced part of the CDR3 DNA is TGTGCCAGCAGTTCCGGGACAGGGGCAAACTCC.

Only a few counts were recorded for this clone. Mouse gene names and germline throughout. The sample holds other DNA sequences that translate to the same CDR3. CDR3 region: CAWSLTDNSPLYF. CDR3 bases read: TGTGCCTGGAGTCTGACAGATAATTCGCCC. The chain combines TRBV31 with TRBJ1-6; tentatively, D is TRBD1 (5 bases). The read falls 3 residues short of the CDR3 end, and the missing part is taken from the germline J gene. TRBJ1-6 is placed among ORFs of uncertain function. The V gene lost 0 bases and the J gene lost 5 bases, with 5 bases spanning the gap. The germline V gene has CDR1 GKSSPN and CDR2 SITVG. The CDR3 sequence is 13 residues long.

There are a few counts of this clone. The junction does not match germline at one end; this may be a read error. Mouse germline and gene names are used. The read gets to within 4 residues of the CDR3 end, and the germline J gene fills in the rest. This sample also contains other DNA sequences that code for the same CDR3. This rearrangement joins TRBV1 to TRBJ2-2; tentatively, D is TRBD1 (5 bases). This CDR3 region has 15 residues. Germline V gene sequence: CDR1 NSQYPW, CDR2 LRSPGD (reference sequence). The CDR3: CTCSASTANTGQLYF. Incomplete CDR3 DNA: TGCACCTGCAGTGCATCGACAGCAAACACTGGG. Full variable domain (rest looked up from reference TRBV1 and TRBJ2-2): VTLLEQNPRWRLVPRGQAVNLRCILKNSQYPWMSWYQQDLQKQLQWLFTLRSPGDKEVKSLPGADYLATRVTDTELRLQVANMSQGRTLYCTCSASTANTGQLYFGEGSKLTVL.

This clone was seen a few times. Each gene name is a mouse one. The read gets to within 4 residues of the CDR3 end, and the germline J gene fills in the rest. This rearrangement joins TRBV5 to TRBJ2-1, with D possibly matching TRBD1 (6 bases). The germline V gene has CDR1 LGHNA and CDR2 YNLKQL (reference sequence). There are 12 residues in the CDR3. CDR3 amino acids: CASSHTGTEQFF. CDR3 DNA, as far as it was read: TGTGCCAGCAGCCACACAGGGACT.

Remarks on this clone: The genes and germline here are from mouse. The CDR3 goes on 4 residues after the read ends, and that part is filled in from the germline J gene. The V gene is TRBV31, the J gene TRBJ2-3; TRBD2 aligns across 11 bases. The CDR3 contains 16 residues. Germline V gene data show CDR1 as GKSSPN and CDR2 as SITVG. After removal of 3 bases from V and 0 bases from J, the junction contained 5 bases not matched to a gene. CDR3 region: CAWSAGTGGSAETLYF. The DNA read from the CDR3 is TGTGCCTGGAGCGCCGGGACTGGGGGTAGTGCAGAA. Filled out from reference TRBV31 and TRBJ2-3, the complete variable domain reads AQTIHQWPVAEIKAVGSPLSLGCTIKGKSSPNLYWYWQATGGTLQQLFYSITVGQVESVVQLNLSASRPKDDQFILSTEKLLLSHSGFYLCAWSAGTGGSAETLYFGSGTRLTVL.

For this clone: These gene names are mouse names. The read ends 4 residues early relative to the CDR3; the germline J gene fills the gap. Other DNA sequences in this specimen translate into the identical CDR3. The V and J genes are TRBV1 and TRBJ2-7; 10 nucleotides agree with TRBD2. The germline gives CDR1 NSQYPW, CDR2 LRSPGD (reference sequence). The CDR3 sequence is 15 residues long. CDR3 DNA (partial): TGCACCTGCAGTGCAGATCCTGGGGGGGCTGAT. This translates into CTCSADPGGAD. The CDR3, in full, reads CTCSADPGGADEQYF. Full variable domain (missing parts from reference TRBV1 and TRBJ2-7): VTLLEQNPRWRLVPRGQAVNLRCILKNSQYPWMSWYQQDLQKQLQWLFTLRSPGDKEVKSLPGADYLATRVTDTELRLQVANMSQGRTLYCTCSADPGGADEQYFGPGTRLTVL.

Concerning this clone: The genes and germline here are from mouse. The read gets to within 4 residues of the CDR3 end, and the germline J gene fills in the rest. J is TRBJ2-3 and V is TRBV1, with TRBD1 identical over 8 bases. CDR3 length: 14 amino acids. Trimming at V came to 3 bases and at J to 4 bases, leaving 3 bases not matched to a gene. Per germline, CDR1 NSQYPW and CDR2 LRSPGD (reference sequence). The part of the CDR3 DNA that was read is TGCACCTGCAGTGCCTCAGGGGGCCCAGAA. Amino acid sequence: CTCSASGGPE. The CDR3 in full is CTCSASGGPETLYF.

This clone was seen a few times. Mouse gene names apply. The read falls 4 residues short of the CDR3 end, and the missing part is taken from the germline J gene. V gene TRBV17 combines with J gene TRBJ2-4; tentative D call: TRBD2 (7 bases). The length of the CDR3 is 15 residues. V lost 1 base and J lost 0, with 8 bases in between. Germline loops: CDR1 MNHDT, CDR2 YYDKIL. Incomplete CDR3 DNA: TGTGCTAGCAGTAGAGGGGGGGCGAGTCAAAAC. This encodes CASSRGGASQN. Given in full, the CDR3 is CASSRGGASQNTLYF.

This clone was recorded a few times. Each gene name is a mouse one. The read ends 4 residues before the CDR3 terminus; that terminus is restored from the germline J gene. The V gene is TRBV29, the J gene TRBJ2-5; the D is unclear. The germline V gene has CDR1 MSHET and CDR2 SYDVDS. There are 13 residues in the CDR3. Trimming pared 5 bases from V and 3 bases from J, leaving 9 bases between. The CDR3 DNA, read in part, is TGTGCTAGCAGTCGACTCAATCAAGAC. Translated: CASSRLNQD. The CDR3 in its entirety is CASSRLNQDTQYF.

This clone appeared a few times. All gene names here are mouse names. The read gets to within 4 residues of the CDR3 end, and the germline J gene fills in the rest. The V and J genes are TRBV1 and TRBJ2-3, with D uncertain. The CDR3 totals 15 residues. V lost 3 bases, J lost 0 bases, and 10 bases lay in between. Germline V gene sequence: CDR1 NSQYPW, CDR2 LRSPGD (reference sequence). The CDR3 sequence: CTCSAPTTSAETLYF. CDR3 DNA (partial): TGCACCTGCAGTGCCCCGACAACTAGTGCAGAA.

Comments on this clone: Germline and genes: mouse. The CDR3 end lies 4 residues beyond the end of the read and is filled in from the germline J gene. The chain employs TRBV14 and TRBJ2-5; D possibly corresponds to TRBD1 (5 bases). The CDR3 extends over 14 amino acids. The germline CDR1 and CDR2 sequences are SGHDT and FRDEAV. V was clipped by 2 bases and J by 0 bases, with 7 bases between them. The CDR3 loop reads CASSLDSNQDTQYF. The sequenced part of the CDR3 DNA is TGTGCCAGCAGTTTAGACAGTAACCAAGAC.

The table lists this clone with a few counts. Gene names refer to mouse genes. Read coverage stops 4 residues before the CDR3 terminus; the germline J gene supplies the remainder. The rearrangement uses TRBV31 and TRBJ1-2, with 11 bases matching TRBD1. This CDR3 is built from 16 residues. V shed 1 base, J shed 0 bases, and the junction held 4 bases outside the gene matches. Germline values: CDR1 GKSSPN, CDR2 SITVG. CDR3 region: CAWSPGDRGANSDYTF. CDR3 DNA (partial): TGTGCCTGGAGTCCCGGGGACAGGGGGGCAAACTCC.

Comment on this clone: Here the gene names and germline are mouse. From the germline J gene comes the end of the CDR3, since the read stops 3 residues before it. This chain joins TRBV1 and TRBJ1-6; 9 nucleotides match TRBD1. TRBJ1-6 qualifies as an ORF whose function is uncertain. CDR1 and CDR2 (germline): NSQYPW, LRSPGD (reference sequence). Germline trimming cut 1 base from V and 7 bases from J; bases unmatched to any gene: 5. The CDR3 totals 16 residues. Here the CDR3 reads CTCSAAPGQGNSPLYF. The sequenced part of the CDR3 DNA is TGCACCTGCAGTGCAGCCCCGGGACAGGGAAATTCGCCC.

There are a few counts of this clone. Germline and genes: mouse. Read sequence stops 4 residues before the CDR3 end, and the germline J gene provides the missing end. The chain carries TRBV13-3 and TRBJ1-1; no clear D. Trimming took 5 bases from V and 1 from J, leaving 9 bases between them. Germline V lookup: CDR1 NNHDY, CDR2 SYVADS. This CDR3 contains 13 residues. CDR3 region: CASSQAGNTEVFF. CDR3 DNA, as far as it was read: TGTGCCAGCAGCCAGGCAGGAAACACA.

This clone was seen only a few times. The gene names here belong to mouse. The CDR3 end falls 4 residues outside the read, so it is completed with the germline J gene. V gene TRBV5 combines with J gene TRBJ1-1; 11 bases match TRBD1. The CDR3 length is 15 residues. Germline V gene sequence: CDR1 LGHNA, CDR2 YNLKQL (reference sequence). Germline trimming cut 4 bases from V and 4 bases from J; bases unmatched to any gene: 5. The covered CDR3 bases are TGTGCCAGCAGCCCGGGACAGGGGGGGAGCACA. It is translated as CASSPGQGGST. The full-length CDR3 reads as CASSPGQGGSTEVFF.

On this clone itself: The gene symbols are mouse symbols. The read terminates 4 residues before the CDR3 end, so the remaining end is supplied by the germline J gene. This chain links TRBV17 with TRBJ2-3; 8 bases match TRBD1. Unmatched junction bases numbered 1, after V lost 1 base and J lost 1 base. The CDR3 loop spans 15 amino acids. Germline assignment: CDR1 MNHDT and CDR2 YYDKIL. The part of the CDR3 DNA that was read is TGTGCTAGCAGTAGAGGGACAGGGCGTGCAGAA. This translates into CASSRGTGRAE. The entire CDR3 reads CASSRGTGRAETLYF.

This clone has only a few counts. Gene and germline names: mouse. Read sequence stops 4 residues before the CDR3 end, and the germline J gene provides the missing end. This sequence joins TRBV13-1 and TRBJ1-2; 11 nucleotides match TRBD1. Losses at the gene ends were 3 bases for V and 4 bases for J; bases not matched to a gene: 5. The CDR3 loop spans 15 amino acids. Looked up from germline, CDR1 is NSHNY and CDR2 is SYGAGN. The CDR3 reads CASSASGTGGSDYTF. The CDR3 bases that were read are TGTGCCAGCAGTGCCTCCGGGACAGGGGGCTCC.

This clone was observed many times. The gene names here belong to mouse. The read ends 4 residues before the CDR3 terminus; that terminus is restored from the germline J gene. The same CDR3 is also encoded by other DNA sequences in this sample. V is TRBV13-1 and J is TRBJ2-2; 11 nucleotides align to TRBD1. Germline assignment: CDR1 NSHNY and CDR2 SYGAGN. This CDR3 has 16 amino acids. Losses at the gene ends were 3 bases for V and 2 bases for J; bases not matched to a gene: 3. CDR3 sequence: CASSGGTGGNTGQLYF. Partial CDR3 DNA: TGTGCCAGCAGTGGCGGGACAGGGGGGAACACCGGG.

About this clone: Each gene name is a mouse one. The CDR3 is cut off 3 residues early in the read; its end comes from the germline J gene. Other DNA variants within this sample encode the same CDR3. The chain links TRBV5 to TRBJ1-6, with 10 bases aligning to TRBD1. TRBJ1-6 belongs to the ORF category, with a function that is uncertain. Per the germline V gene, CDR1 is LGHNA and CDR2 is YNLKQL (reference sequence). V shed 3 bases, J shed 7 bases, and the junction held 0 bases outside the gene matches. The length of the CDR3 is 14 residues. The sequenced CDR3 bases are TGTGCCAGCAGCCAGACAGGGGGCAATTCGCCC. The encoded protein is CASSQTGGNSP. The whole CDR3 reads CASSQTGGNSPLYF.

This clone turned up a few times. Germline and genes: mouse. Sequencing ends 4 residues short of the CDR3 end; the germline J gene provides the rest. The identical CDR3 is also encoded by other nucleotide sequences in the sample. The chain employs TRBV19 and TRBJ1-2; D may be TRBD1 (5 bases). The CDR3 is 14 amino acids. Germline assignment: CDR1 FNHDT and CDR2 SITEND (reference sequence). Trimming shortened V by 0 bases and J by 0 bases, and 6 bases separated the two germline ends. The CDR3 bases that were read are TGTGCCAGCAGTATAGGGGGCGCAAACTCC. Protein: CASSIGGANS. The whole CDR3 protein is CASSIGGANSDYTF.

Of note for this clone: The listed genes are named as in mouse. The missing CDR3 end, 4 residues past where the read stops, is filled in from the germline J gene. The gene calls are TRBV31 and TRBJ1-2; 9 nucleotides align to TRBD1. The CDR3 runs 15 residues. Trimming took 3 bases from V and 2 from J; bases not matched to a gene: 7. The V gene's germline CDR1 is GKSSPN and CDR2 SITVG. The CDR3 reads CAWSPLQGANSDYTF. The CDR3 DNA, read in part, is TGTGCCTGGAGCCCTCTACAGGGGGCGAACTCC.

This clone was counted a few times. Genes and germline come from the mouse. The observed sequence ends 4 residues before the CDR3 terminus, with the missing tail filled in from the germline J gene. The rearrangement joins TRBV13-1 to TRBJ1-2; D perhaps matches TRBD1 (5 bases). The V end was cut by 2 bases, the J end by 0 bases, with 11 bases between. This CDR3 is built from 15 residues. Per germline, CDR1 NSHNY and CDR2 SYGAGN. The CDR3 spells CASSDPTETNSDYTF. CDR3 bases read: TGTGCCAGCAGTGACCCGACAGAAACAAACTCC.

This clone was counted only a few times. Gene names are the mouse ones. The read gets to within 4 residues of the CDR3 end, and the germline J gene fills in the rest. Other DNA variants within this sample encode the same CDR3. V usage is TRBV14 and J usage is TRBJ2-3; D is unresolved. V lost 2 bases and J 0 bases, leaving 7 bases between the germline ends. The CDR3 has 14 residues. Germline lookup yields CDR1 SGHDT and CDR2 FRDEAV. CDR3 protein: CASSLGGSAETLYF. CDR3 DNA, as far as it was read: TGTGCCAGCAGTTTAGGTGGGAGTGCAGAA.